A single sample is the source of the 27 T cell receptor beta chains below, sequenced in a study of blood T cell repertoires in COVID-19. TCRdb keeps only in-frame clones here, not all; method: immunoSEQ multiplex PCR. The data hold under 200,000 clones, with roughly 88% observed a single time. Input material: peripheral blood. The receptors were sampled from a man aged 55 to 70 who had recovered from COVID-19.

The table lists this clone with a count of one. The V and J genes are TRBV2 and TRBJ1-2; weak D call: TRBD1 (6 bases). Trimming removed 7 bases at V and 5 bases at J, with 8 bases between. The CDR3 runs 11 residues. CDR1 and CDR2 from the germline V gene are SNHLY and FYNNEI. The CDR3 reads CASTTGYGYTF. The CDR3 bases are TGTGCCAGCACGACAGGTTATGGCTACACCTTC.

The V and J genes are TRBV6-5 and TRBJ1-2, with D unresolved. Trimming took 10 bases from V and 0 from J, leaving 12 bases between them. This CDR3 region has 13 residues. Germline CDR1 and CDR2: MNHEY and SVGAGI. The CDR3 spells CATLTLTNYGYTF. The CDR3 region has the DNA TGTGCCACCTTGACACTGACTAACTATGGCTACACCTTC.

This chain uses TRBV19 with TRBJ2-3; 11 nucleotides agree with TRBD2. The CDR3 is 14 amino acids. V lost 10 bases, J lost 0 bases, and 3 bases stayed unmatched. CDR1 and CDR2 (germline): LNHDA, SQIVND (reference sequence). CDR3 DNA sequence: TGTGCCACCGGGACTAGCGGTAGCACAGATACGCAGTATTTT. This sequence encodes CATGTSGSTDTQYF.

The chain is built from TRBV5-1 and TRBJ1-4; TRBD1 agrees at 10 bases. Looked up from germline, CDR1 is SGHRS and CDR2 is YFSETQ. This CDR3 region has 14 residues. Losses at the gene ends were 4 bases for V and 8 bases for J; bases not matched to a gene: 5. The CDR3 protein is CASSPGQGGEKLFF. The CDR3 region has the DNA TGCGCCAGCAGCCCAGGACAGGGGGGGGAAAAACTGTTTTTT.

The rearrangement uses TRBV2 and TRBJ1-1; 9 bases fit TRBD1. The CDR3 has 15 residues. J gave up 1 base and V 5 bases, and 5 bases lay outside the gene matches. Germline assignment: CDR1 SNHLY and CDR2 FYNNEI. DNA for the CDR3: TGTGCCAGCAGTAAGAGACAGGGGGGGAACACTGAAGCTTTCTTT. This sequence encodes CASSKRQGGNTEAFF. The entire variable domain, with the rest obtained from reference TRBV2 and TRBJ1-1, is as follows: EPEVTQTPSHQVTQMGQEVILRCVPISNHLYFYWYRQILGQKVEFLVSFYNNEISEKSEIFDDQFSVERPDGSNFTLKIRSTKLEDSAMYFCASSKRQGGNTEAFFGQGTRLTVV.

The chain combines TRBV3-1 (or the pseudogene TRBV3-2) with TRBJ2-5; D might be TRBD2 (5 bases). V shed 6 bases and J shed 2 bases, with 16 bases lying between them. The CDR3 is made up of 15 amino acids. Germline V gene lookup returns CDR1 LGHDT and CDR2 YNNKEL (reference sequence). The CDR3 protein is CASRLSSSEQETQYF. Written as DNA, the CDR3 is TGTGCCAGCAGGCTTTCGAGTAGCGAGCAAGAGACCCAGTACTTC.

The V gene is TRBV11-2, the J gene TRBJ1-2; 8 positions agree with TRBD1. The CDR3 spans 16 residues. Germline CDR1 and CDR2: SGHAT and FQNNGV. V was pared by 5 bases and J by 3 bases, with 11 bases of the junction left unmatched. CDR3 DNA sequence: TGTGCCAGCAGCCCCAACGGACAGGGCGTCCACTATGGCTACACCTTC. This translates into CASSPNGQGVHYGYTF.

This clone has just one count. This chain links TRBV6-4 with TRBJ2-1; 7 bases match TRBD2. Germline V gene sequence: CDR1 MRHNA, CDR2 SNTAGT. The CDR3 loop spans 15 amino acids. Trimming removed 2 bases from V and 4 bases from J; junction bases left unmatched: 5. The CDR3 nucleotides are TGTGCCAGCAGTGACGGCGGGGGTGTTTACAATGAGCAGTTCTTC. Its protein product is CASSDGGGVYNEQFF.

CDR3 loop: CAISEVGARYTF. DNA of the CDR3: TGTGCCATCAGTGAAGTGGGCGCACGCTACACCTTC. This chain links TRBV10-3 with TRBJ1-2; D is ambiguous. The germline V and J ends were trimmed by 3 bases and 9 bases, with 11 bases remaining between them. The CDR3 loop spans 12 amino acids. Germline loops: CDR1 ENHRY, CDR2 SYGVKD.

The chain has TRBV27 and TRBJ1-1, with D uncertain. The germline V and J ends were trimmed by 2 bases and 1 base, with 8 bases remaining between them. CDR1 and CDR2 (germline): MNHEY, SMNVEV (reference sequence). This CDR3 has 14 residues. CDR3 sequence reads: CASSLQASNTEAFF. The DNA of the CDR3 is TGTGCCAGCAGTTTACAGGCTTCGAACACTGAAGCTTTCTTT.

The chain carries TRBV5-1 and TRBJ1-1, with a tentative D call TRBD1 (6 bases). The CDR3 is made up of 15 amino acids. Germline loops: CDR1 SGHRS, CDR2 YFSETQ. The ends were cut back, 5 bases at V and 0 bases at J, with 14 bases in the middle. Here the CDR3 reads CASRWTDSLNTEAFF. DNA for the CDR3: TGCGCCAGCAGATGGACGGACAGCTTGAACACTGAAGCTTTCTTT.

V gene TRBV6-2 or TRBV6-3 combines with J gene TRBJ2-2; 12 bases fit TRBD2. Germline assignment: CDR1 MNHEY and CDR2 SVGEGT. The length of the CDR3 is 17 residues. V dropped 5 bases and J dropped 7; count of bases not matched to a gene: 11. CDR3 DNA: TGTGCCAGCAGTCCCGCTTCTAGCGGGGGGGCGGGCGGGGAGCTGTTTTTT. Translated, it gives CASSPASSGGAGGELFF.

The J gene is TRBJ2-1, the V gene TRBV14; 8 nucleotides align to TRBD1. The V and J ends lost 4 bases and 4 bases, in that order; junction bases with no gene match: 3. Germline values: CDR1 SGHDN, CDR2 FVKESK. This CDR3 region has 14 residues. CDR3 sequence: CASSRDRSYNEQFF. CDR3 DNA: TGTGCCAGCAGCCGGGACAGGAGTTACAATGAGCAGTTCTTC.

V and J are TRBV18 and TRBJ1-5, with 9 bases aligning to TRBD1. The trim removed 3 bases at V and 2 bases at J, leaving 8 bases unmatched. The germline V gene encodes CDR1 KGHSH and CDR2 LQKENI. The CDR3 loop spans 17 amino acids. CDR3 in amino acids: CASSPTGTGMGNQPQHF. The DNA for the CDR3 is TGTGCCAGCTCACCTACTGGGACAGGGATGGGCAATCAGCCCCAGCATTTT. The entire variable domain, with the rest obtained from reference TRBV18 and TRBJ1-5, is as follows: NAGVMQNPRHLVRRRGQEARLRCSPMKGHSHVYWYRQLPEEGLKFMVYLQKENIIDESGMPKERFSAEFPKEGPSILRIQQVVRGDSAAYFCASSPTGTGMGNQPQHFGDGTRLSIL.

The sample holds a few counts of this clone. CDR3: CASSPQPGGTEAFF. The CDR3 DNA follows: TGTGCCAGCAGCCCCCAGCCAGGGGGCACTGAAGCTTTCTTT. The chain has TRBV7-3 and TRBJ1-1, with 7 bases matching TRBD1. The length of the CDR3 is 14 residues. The junction had 7 bases not matched to a gene; V was cut back by 5 bases and J by 4 bases. Germline values: CDR1 SGHTA, CDR2 FQGTGA.

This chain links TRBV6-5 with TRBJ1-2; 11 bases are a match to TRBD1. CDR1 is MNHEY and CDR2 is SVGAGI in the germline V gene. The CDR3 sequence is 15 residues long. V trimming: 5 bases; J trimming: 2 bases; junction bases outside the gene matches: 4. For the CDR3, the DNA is TGTGCCAGCAGTACCCGGGACAGGGGGAACTATGGCTACACCTTC. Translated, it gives CASSTRDRGNYGYTF.

The CDR3 DNA is TGTGCCAGCAGTTCATACGGCGGGACAGATACGCAGTATTTT. Translating it yields CASSSYGGTDTQYF. The V call is TRBV6-6, the J call TRBJ2-3; weak D call: TRBD2 (5 bases). V was shortened by 4 bases and J by 3 bases, with 11 bases between the two germline ends. The CDR3 has 14 amino acids. Germline V lookup: CDR1 MNHNY, CDR2 SVGAGI (reference sequence).

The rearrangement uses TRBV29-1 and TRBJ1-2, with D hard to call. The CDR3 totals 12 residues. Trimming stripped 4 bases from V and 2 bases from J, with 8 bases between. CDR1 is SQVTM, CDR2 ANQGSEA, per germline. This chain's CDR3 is CSVGGQNYGYTF. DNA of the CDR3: TGCAGCGTTGGAGGTCAGAACTATGGCTACACCTTC. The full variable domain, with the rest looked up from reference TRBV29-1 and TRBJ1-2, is SAVISQKPSRDICQRGTSLTIQCQVDSQVTMMFWYRQQPGQSLTLIATANQGSEATYESGFVIDKFPISRPNLTFSTLTVSNMSPEDSSIYLCSVGGQNYGYTFGSGTRLTVV.

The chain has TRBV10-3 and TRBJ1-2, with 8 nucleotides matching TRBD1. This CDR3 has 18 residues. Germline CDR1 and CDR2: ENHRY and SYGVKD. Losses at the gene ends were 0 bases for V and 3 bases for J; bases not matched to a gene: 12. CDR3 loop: CAISESRTTGARDYGYTF. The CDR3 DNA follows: TGTGCCATCAGTGAGTCGAGGACGACAGGGGCGCGGGACTATGGCTACACCTTC.

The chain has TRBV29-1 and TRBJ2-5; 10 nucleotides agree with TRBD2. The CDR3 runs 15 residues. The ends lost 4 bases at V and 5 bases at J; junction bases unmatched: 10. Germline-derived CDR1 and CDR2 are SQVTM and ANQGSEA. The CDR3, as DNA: TGCAGCGTTGGGGCGCGAGCGGGGGGGAGGGAGACCCAGTACTTC. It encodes CSVGARAGGRETQYF.

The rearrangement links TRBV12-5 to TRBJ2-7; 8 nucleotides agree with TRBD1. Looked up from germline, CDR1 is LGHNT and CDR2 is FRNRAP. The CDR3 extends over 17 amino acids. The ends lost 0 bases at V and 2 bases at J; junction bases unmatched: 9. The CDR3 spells CASGLVRVQGDPYEQYF. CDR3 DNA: TGTGCTAGTGGTTTGGTACGGGTACAGGGGGATCCCTACGAGCAGTACTTC.

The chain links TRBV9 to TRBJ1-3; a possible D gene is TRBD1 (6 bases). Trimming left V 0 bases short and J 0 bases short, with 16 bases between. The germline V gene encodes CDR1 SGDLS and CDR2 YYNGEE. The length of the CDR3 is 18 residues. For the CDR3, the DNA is TGTGCCAGCAGCGTAGCGGGAGGGGGGAGTTACTCTGGAAACACCATATATTTT. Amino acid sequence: CASSVAGGGSYSGNTIYF. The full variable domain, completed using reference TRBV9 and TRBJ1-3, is DSGVTQTPKHLITATGQRVTLRCSPRSGDLSVYWYQQSLDQGLQFLIQYYNGEERAKGNILERFSAQQFPDLHSELNLSSLELGDSALYFCASSVAGGGSYSGNTIYFGEGSWLTVV.

In nucleotides, the CDR3 is TGTGCCAGTAGTATAACAAGGACAGGGTTCTACGAGCAGTACTTC. Its protein is CASSITRTGFYEQYF. The chain uses TRBV19 and TRBJ2-7; 8 nucleotides agree with TRBD1. The CDR3 loop spans 15 amino acids. CDR1 and CDR2 (germline): LNHDA, SQIVND (reference sequence). J lost 3 bases, V lost 2 bases, and 6 bases had no gene match.

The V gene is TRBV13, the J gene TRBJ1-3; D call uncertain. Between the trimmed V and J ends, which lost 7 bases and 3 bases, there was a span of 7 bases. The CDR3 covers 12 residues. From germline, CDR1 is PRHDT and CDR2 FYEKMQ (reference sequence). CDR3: CASTYNGNTIYF. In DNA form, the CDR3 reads TGTGCCAGCACCTATAATGGAAACACCATATATTTT.

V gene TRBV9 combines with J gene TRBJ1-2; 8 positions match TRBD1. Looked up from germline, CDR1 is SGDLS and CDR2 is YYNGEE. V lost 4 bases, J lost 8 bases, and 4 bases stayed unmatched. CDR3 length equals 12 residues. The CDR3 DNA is TGTGCCAGCAGCACCAGGACAGGGGGCTACACCTTC. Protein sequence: CASSTRTGGYTF.

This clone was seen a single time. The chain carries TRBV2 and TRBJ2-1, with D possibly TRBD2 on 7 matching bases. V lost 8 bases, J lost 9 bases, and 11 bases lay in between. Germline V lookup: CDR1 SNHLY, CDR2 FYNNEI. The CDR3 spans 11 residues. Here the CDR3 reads CASGGAGEQFF. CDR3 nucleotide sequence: TGTGCCAGCGGGGGGGCCGGTGAGCAGTTCTTC.

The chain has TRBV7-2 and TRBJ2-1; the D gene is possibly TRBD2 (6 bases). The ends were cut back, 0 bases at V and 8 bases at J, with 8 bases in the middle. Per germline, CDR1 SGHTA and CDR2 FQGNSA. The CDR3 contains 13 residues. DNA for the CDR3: TGTGCCAGCAGCTTAGCGGGGGGTCATGAGCAGTTCTTC. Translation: CASSLAGGHEQFF. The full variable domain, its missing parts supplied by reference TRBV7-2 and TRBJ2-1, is GAGVSQSPSNKVTEKGKDVELRCDPISGHTALYWYRQSLGQGLEFLIYFQGNSAPDKSGLPSDRFSAERTGGSVSTLTIQRTQQEDSAVYLCASSLAGGHEQFFGPGTRLTVL.